The present entry profiles one T cell receptor (beta chain) with its context. These data are taken from a study of T cell responses to AZD1222 COVID-19 vaccine. Clones were read by immunoSEQ multiplex PCR, and TCRdb kept only the in-frame ones, dropping some. The sample holds approximately 140,000 clones; roughly 91% are singletons and the top ten take 4% to 5.5%. The CDR3 is 14 residues long. Trimming shortened V by 5 bases and J by 1 base, and 11 bases separated the two germline ends. Germline V lookup: CDR1 SGHVS, CDR2 FNYEAQ. The starting material was peripheral blood, obtained on day 0 of AZD1222 vaccination. This TCR was sampled from an adult in good health. V and J are TRBV7-6 and TRBJ1-1; D remains unclear. In DNA form, the CDR3 reads TGTGCCAGCAGCCCCCGTACAGAGAACACTGAAGCTTTCTTT. This codes for CASSPRTENTEAFF.